These 29 T cell receptor beta chains came from one sample sequenced in a study of PD-1 blockade in classical Hodgkin lymphoma. TCRdb's table, derived via immunoSEQ multiplex PCR, lists solely in-frame clones and lacks some. Of 98,000 or so clones listed, about 88% are singletons. With no exception, relapse followed autologous stem cell transplantation in all patients, and brentuximab vedotin exposure varied. Material: peripheral blood mononuclear cells (PBMCs), obtained before the second cycle of nivolumab. These receptor sequences come from a human donor with classical Hodgkin lymphoma.

This sequence joins TRBV29-1 and TRBJ2-1; TRBD1 might be the D (6 bases). CDR1 SQVTM and CDR2 ANQGSEA come from the germline V gene. Trimming stripped 4 bases from V and 3 bases from J, with 10 bases between. The CDR3 spans 13 residues. The CDR3 nucleotides read TGCAGCGTTGCGCAGGGGAGCTACAATGAGCAGTTCTTC. Amino acids: CSVAQGSYNEQFF.

V gene TRBV9 combines with J gene TRBJ1-3; D not certain. The CDR3 contains 13 residues. CDR1 is SGDLS and CDR2 is YYNGEE in the germline V gene. V lost 7 bases and J 3 bases, leaving 11 bases between the germline ends. The CDR3, as DNA: TGTGCCAGCGGCGGCTCTGTTGGAAACACCATATATTTT. It yields the protein CASGGSVGNTIYF.

DNA for the CDR3: TGCGCCAGCAGCCAAAAGGCAGGGGGCCCCTACGAGCAGTACTTC. Protein product: CASSQKAGGPYEQYF. This chain joins TRBV4-1 and TRBJ2-7, with 8 bases fitting TRBD1. V lost 2 bases, J lost 2 bases, and 5 bases stayed unmatched. The CDR3 is made up of 15 amino acids. Looked up from germline, CDR1 is MGHRA and CDR2 is YSYEKL.

J is TRBJ2-7 and V is TRBV18; 9 bases are a match to TRBD1. CDR1 is KGHSH and CDR2 is LQKENI in the germline V gene. With V trimmed by 2 bases and J by 6 bases, 5 bases remained unmatched. The CDR3 runs to 14 residues. CDR3 region: CASSPATGGREQYF. The CDR3 region has the DNA TGTGCCAGCTCACCAGCGACAGGGGGTCGCGAGCAGTACTTC.

The chain couples TRBV7-6 to TRBJ2-1; 10 bases match TRBD2. The CDR3 consists of 16 residues. Germline CDR1 SGHVS, CDR2 FNYEAQ. J was trimmed by 5 bases and V by 4 bases; bases with no gene match: 8. CDR3 loop: CASSSPLAGENNEQFF. The CDR3 nucleotides are TGTGCCAGCAGCTCACCCCTAGCGGGAGAAAACAATGAGCAGTTCTTC. Complete variable domain (other parts from reference TRBV7-6 and TRBJ2-1): GAGVSQSPRYKVTKRGQDVALRCDPISGHVSLYWYRQALGQGPEFLTYFNYEAQQDKSGLPNDRFSAERPEGSISTLTIQRTEQRDSAMYRCASSSPLAGENNEQFFGPGTRLTVL.

This clone turned up a few times. DNA of the CDR3: TGCGCCAGCAGCTTGTCTAGCGGGAGCACAGATACGCAGTATTTT. As protein: CASSLSSGSTDTQYF. The chain combines TRBV5-1 with TRBJ2-3; 8 bases fit TRBD2. V shed 1 base, J shed 0 bases, and the junction held 1 base outside the gene matches. This CDR3 region has 15 residues. The germline CDR1 and CDR2 sequences are SGHRS and YFSETQ. The full variable domain, its missing parts supplied by reference TRBV5-1 and TRBJ2-3, is KAGVTQTPRYLIKTRGQQVTLSCSPISGHRSVSWYQQTPGQGLQFLFEYFSETQRNKGNFPGRFSGRQFSNSRSEMNVSTLELGDSALYLCASSLSSGSTDTQYFGPGTRLTVL.

This clone was detected only once. The chain links TRBV4-2 to TRBJ2-7; no definite D call. This CDR3 region has 12 residues. Trimming shortened V by 1 base and J by 0 bases, and 1 base separated the two germline ends. The V gene's germline CDR1 is LGHNA and CDR2 YNFKEQ. DNA of the CDR3: TGTGCCAGCAGCCAAGTCTCCTACGAGCAGTACTTC. This sequence encodes CASSQVSYEQYF.

V usage is TRBV11-2 and J usage is TRBJ2-7; D perhaps matches TRBD2 (6 bases). This CDR3 has 16 amino acids. V was clipped by 0 bases and J by 0 bases, with 12 bases between them. Germline V gene sequence: CDR1 SGHAT, CDR2 FQNNGV. The CDR3 loop is CASSLEGTGSSYEQYF. In nucleotides, the CDR3 is TGTGCCAGCAGCTTAGAGGGGACCGGGAGCTCCTACGAGCAGTACTTC. The full variable domain, in which reference TRBV11-2 and TRBJ2-7 provide the parts outside the CDR3, is EAGVAQSPRYKIIEKRQSVAFWCNPISGHATLYWYQQILGQGPKLLIQFQNNGVVDDSQLPKDRFSAERLKGVDSTLKIQPAKLEDSAVYLCASSLEGTGSSYEQYFGPGTRLTVT.

V and J are TRBV9 and TRBJ1-1; a possible D gene is TRBD1 (6 bases). Germline V gene sequence: CDR1 SGDLS, CDR2 YYNGEE. Deletions cut 0 bases from V and 11 bases from J, with 11 bases between. The CDR3 sequence is 12 residues long. The CDR3 nucleotides read TGTGCCAGCAGCGTAGGTGCTCAGGGGGCTTTCTTT. Translation: CASSVGAQGAFF.

The chain is built from TRBV18 and TRBJ2-7, with D perhaps TRBD2 (5 bases). CDR1 and CDR2 from the germline V gene are KGHSH and LQKENI. This CDR3 comprises 16 residues. The V end lost 0 bases, the J end lost 3 bases, and 15 bases lay between the germline ends. The CDR3, as DNA: TGTGCCAGCTCACCACCGAGGACTCCGGGATTCTACGAGCAGTACTTC. The encoded protein is CASSPPRTPGFYEQYF. The whole variable domain, remainder taken from reference TRBV18 and TRBJ2-7, is NAGVMQNPRHLVRRRGQEARLRCSPMKGHSHVYWYRQLPEEGLKFMVYLQKENIIDESGMPKERFSAEFPKEGPSILRIQQVVRGDSAAYFCASSPPRTPGFYEQYFGPGTRLTVT.

This chain's CDR3 is CASSLQTQETQYF. DNA for the CDR3: TGTGCCAGCAGCTTGCAGACACAAGAGACCCAGTACTTC. This chain joins TRBV13 and TRBJ2-5; D call uncertain. The CDR3 has 13 amino acids. Germline CDR1 and CDR2: PRHDT and FYEKMQ (reference sequence). With 3 bases removed from V and 2 bases from J, the gap between germline ends came to 7 bases.

This clone occurred a few times. The V gene is TRBV5-1, the J gene TRBJ2-7; 7 positions match TRBD2. V dropped 0 bases and J dropped 0; count of bases not matched to a gene: 6. This CDR3 contains 16 residues. Germline loops: CDR1 SGHRS, CDR2 YFSETQ. In nucleotides, the CDR3 is TGCGCCAGCAGCTTGGATATGGGGGGGAGCTCCTACGAGCAGTACTTC. Translation gives CASSLDMGGSSYEQYF. Filled out from reference TRBV5-1 and TRBJ2-7, the complete variable domain reads KAGVTQTPRYLIKTRGQQVTLSCSPISGHRSVSWYQQTPGQGLQFLFEYFSETQRNKGNFPGRFSGRQFSNSRSEMNVSTLELGDSALYLCASSLDMGGSSYEQYFGPGTRLTVT.

The chain links TRBV29-1 to TRBJ1-5, with TRBD1 as a possible D gene (6 bases). The germline V and J ends were trimmed by 5 bases and 3 bases, with 11 bases remaining between them. Germline loops: CDR1 SQVTM, CDR2 ANQGSEA. There are 13 residues in the CDR3. The CDR3 DNA sequence: TGCAGCGTTCAGGACAGTCTCAATCAGCCCCAGCATTTT. Protein product: CSVQDSLNQPQHF.

The genes are TRBV5-1 and TRBJ2-2; the D is unclear. Germline-derived CDR1 and CDR2 are SGHRS and YFSETQ. The V gene lost 5 bases and the J gene lost 3 bases, with 5 bases spanning the gap. The CDR3 length is 12 residues. The CDR3 loop reads CASRFDTGELFF. The CDR3 DNA is TGCGCCAGCAGATTTGACACCGGGGAGCTGTTTTTT. The full variable domain, its missing parts supplied by reference TRBV5-1 and TRBJ2-2, is KAGVTQTPRYLIKTRGQQVTLSCSPISGHRSVSWYQQTPGQGLQFLFEYFSETQRNKGNFPGRFSGRQFSNSRSEMNVSTLELGDSALYLCASRFDTGELFFGEGSRLTVL.

The chain couples TRBV16 to TRBJ1-4; no clear D gene. V shed 0 bases and J shed 5 bases, with 10 bases lying between them. Germline assignment: CDR1 KGHSY and CDR2 FQNENV. This CDR3 region has 15 residues. CDR3 protein: CASSQSRAINEKLFF. The DNA for the CDR3 is TGTGCCAGCAGCCAATCGAGGGCTATAAATGAAAAACTGTTTTTT.

The chain couples TRBV7-9 to TRBJ2-3, with D hard to call. V was clipped by 2 bases and J by 1 base, with 4 bases between them. The CDR3 has 13 residues. Germline V lookup: CDR1 SEHNR, CDR2 FQNEAQ (reference sequence). CDR3 sequence reads: CASSLPGTDTQYF. Here the CDR3 DNA reads TGTGCCAGCAGCTTACCGGGCACAGATACGCAGTATTTT.

The chain joins TRBV10-1 to TRBJ2-7; 10 positions match TRBD2. With V trimmed by 0 bases and J by 1 base, 9 bases remained unmatched. The CDR3 totals 18 residues. From germline, CDR1 is WNHNN and CDR2 SYGVQD (reference sequence). CDR3 sequence (DNA): TGCGCCAGCAGTGAGTCCGCAGCGGGAGGGCGGGGGTCCTACGAGCAGTACTTC. The encoded protein is CASSESAAGGRGSYEQYF.

The gene calls are TRBV11-2 and TRBJ2-2, with TRBD2 identical over 10 bases. J was trimmed by 7 bases and V by 11 bases; bases with no gene match: 13. The V gene's germline CDR1 is SGHAT and CDR2 FQNNGV. This CDR3 region has 15 residues. CDR3 residues: CAVPASGRGGGELFF. The CDR3 coding sequence is TGTGCCGTCCCGGCTAGCGGGAGAGGGGGCGGGGAGCTGTTTTTT.

The chain employs TRBV30 and TRBJ1-6; TRBD1 agrees at 8 bases. This CDR3 has 14 residues. V was clipped by 2 bases and J by 10 bases; unmatched bases: 7. CDR1 and CDR2 from the germline V gene are GTSNPN and SVGIG (reference sequence). CDR3 sequence reads: CAWSRGQGKSPLHF. As DNA, the CDR3 is TGTGCCTGGAGTCGCGGACAGGGCAAATCACCCCTCCACTTT.

The rearrangement joins TRBV7-6 to TRBJ1-1; TRBD1 might be the D (5 bases). The CDR3 runs 14 residues. V shed 1 base and J shed 11 bases, with 17 bases lying between them. From germline, CDR1 is SGHVS and CDR2 FNYEAQ. CDR3 in DNA: TGTGCCAGCAGCTTAGAGGGAGAGGGGCCGCCGGCTTTCTTT. Translation: CASSLEGEGPPAFF.

The chain combines TRBV12-5 with TRBJ2-2, with D uncertain. The V gene lost 3 bases and the J gene lost 0 bases, with 5 bases spanning the gap. This CDR3 has 14 residues. Germline V CDR1 and CDR2: LGHNT, FRNRAP. The CDR3 nucleotides read TGTGCTAGTGGTTTAGGAACGAACACCGGGGAGCTGTTTTTT. It specifies CASGLGTNTGELFF.

The chain couples TRBV5-8 to TRBJ2-1, with TRBD2 matching 15 bases. V trimming: 4 bases; J trimming: 6 bases; junction bases outside the gene matches: 5. CDR3 length equals 16 residues. Germline values: CDR1 SGHTS, CDR2 YDEGEE. This CDR3 reads CASSGGTSGRINEQFF. In DNA form, the CDR3 reads TGTGCCAGCAGCGGGGGGACTAGCGGGAGGATCAATGAGCAGTTCTTC.

This sequence joins TRBV4-2 and TRBJ1-2; TRBD1 might be the D (6 bases). The CDR3 length is 12 residues. Trimming took off 6 bases at V and 4 bases at J, with 9 bases between the two ends. Germline V gene lookup returns CDR1 LGHNA and CDR2 YNFKEQ. Here the CDR3 DNA reads TGTGCCAGCAGGGAGGACAGCTATGGCTACACCTTC. Translation: CASREDSYGYTF.

This chain joins TRBV6-6 and TRBJ2-5; D tentatively fits TRBD1 or TRBD2 (5 bases each). The CDR3 consists of 13 residues. Looked up from germline, CDR1 is MNHNY and CDR2 is SVGAGI (reference sequence). Trimming cost V 6 bases and J 4 bases, with 12 bases left between them. The CDR3 here is CASSRDRRETQYF. The CDR3 DNA sequence: TGTGCCAGCAGCCGGGACCGGAGAGAGACCCAGTACTTC.

The rearrangement joins TRBV18 to TRBJ2-1; 7 nucleotides agree with TRBD1. The V gene's germline CDR1 is KGHSH and CDR2 LQKENI. CDR3 size: 15 residues. V shed 0 bases, J shed 5 bases, and the junction held 4 bases outside the gene matches. CDR3 amino acids: CASSPPRQGDNEQFF. CDR3 nucleotides: TGTGCCAGCTCACCACCGAGACAGGGTGACAATGAGCAGTTCTTC.

The chain joins TRBV4-1 to TRBJ2-1, with 7 bases fitting TRBD2. From germline, CDR1 is MGHRA and CDR2 YSYEKL. CDR3 length: 17 residues. V dropped 0 bases and J dropped 8; count of bases not matched to a gene: 13. CDR3 sequence reads: CASSQEPASGISHEQFF. CDR3 in DNA: TGCGCCAGCAGCCAAGAGCCGGCCAGCGGGATTAGTCATGAGCAGTTCTTC.

The V gene is TRBV6-5, the J gene TRBJ2-7, with 9 positions matching TRBD1. V was pared by 6 bases and J by 5 bases, with 2 bases of the junction left unmatched. Per germline, CDR1 MNHEY and CDR2 SVGAGI. This CDR3 is 12 amino acids long. The CDR3 loop reads CASRGTGNEQYF. In nucleotides, the CDR3 is TGTGCCAGCAGGGGGACAGGGAACGAGCAGTACTTC.

The genes are TRBV19 and TRBJ2-2; a weak D match, TRBD2 (7 bases). Trimming cost V 3 bases and J 4 bases, with 12 bases left between them. Per germline, CDR1 LNHDA and CDR2 SQIVND (reference sequence). The CDR3 is 15 residues long. DNA of the CDR3: TGTGCCAGTAGTATGGGGGGGCGCGGCACCGGGGAGCTGTTTTTT. Protein product: CASSMGGRGTGELFF.

The chain couples TRBV6-1 to TRBJ2-1; TRBD2 matches 8 bases. Germline CDR1 reads MNHNS; CDR2 reads SASEGT. This CDR3 has 13 residues. Unmatched junction bases numbered 8, after V lost 7 bases and J lost 9 bases. Written as DNA, the CDR3 is TGTGCCAGCAACTCTTTAGCGGGAAGTGAGCAGTTCTTC. Translating gives CASNSLAGSEQFF.